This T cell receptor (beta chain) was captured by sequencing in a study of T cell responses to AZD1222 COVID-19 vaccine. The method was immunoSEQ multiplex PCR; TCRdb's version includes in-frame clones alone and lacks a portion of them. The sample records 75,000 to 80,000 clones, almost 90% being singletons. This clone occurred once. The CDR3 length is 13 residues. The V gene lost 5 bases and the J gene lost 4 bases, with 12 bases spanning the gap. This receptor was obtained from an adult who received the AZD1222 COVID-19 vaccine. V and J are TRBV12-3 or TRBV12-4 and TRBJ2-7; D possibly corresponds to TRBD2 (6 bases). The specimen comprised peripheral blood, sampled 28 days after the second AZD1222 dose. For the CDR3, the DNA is TGTGCCAGCAGTCCTTCGGGACTGTACGAGCAGTACTTC. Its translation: CASSPSGLYEQYF.